This T cell receptor (beta chain) was identified in a study of shared clonotypes between healthy human individuals. A split of CD4+ cells into CD45RA+ naive and CD45RA-negative memory subsets was performed. The repertoire was sequenced with immunoSEQ multiplex PCR; TCRdb's copy has only in-frame clones and lacks some. Here the sample spans nearly 1 million clones, 76% being singletons. The TCR comes from a man between 18 and 35 years old in good health. Material: memory CD4+ T cells sorted from blood. Subset in this sample: CD45RA-negative fraction.

CDR3 DNA: TGTGCCAGCATAGGGGGGGCCTCCTACGAGCAGTACTTC. Its translation: CASIGGASYEQYF. The gene calls are TRBV28 and TRBJ2-7; D may be TRBD2 (7 bases). V was shortened by 7 bases and J by 0 bases, with 10 bases between the two germline ends. The CDR3 sequence is 13 residues long. Germline V gene lookup returns CDR1 MDHEN and CDR2 SYDVKM.